This is a list of T cell receptor beta chains from one sample in a study of blood T cell repertoires in COVID-19. Method: immunoSEQ multiplex PCR; TCRdb's copy keeps in-frame clones and lacks some. The data show over 110,000 clones, about three quarters seen once. Sequenced input: peripheral blood. Receptors originate from an elderly man with acute or convalescent COVID-19. Each CDR3 is given with its conserved first and last residue. Rows may omit the clone size; those that give it use once, few, many or a size class.

v_gene: TRBV27
j_gene: TRBJ2-2
abundance: NA
CDR3aa: CASSLSTGIGELFF

v_gene: TRBV4-3
j_gene: TRBJ2-7
abundance: NA
CDR3aa: CASSQGGTGEQYF

v_gene: TRBV12-3/TRBV12-4
j_gene: TRBJ2-5
abundance: NA
CDR3aa: CASSSGLGETQYF

v_gene: TRBV7-6
j_gene: TRBJ1-5
abundance: few
CDR3aa: CASSPSLAIDQPQHF

v_gene: TRBV4-3
j_gene: TRBJ1-2
abundance: few
CDR3aa: CASSQSVSGLGYGYTF

v_gene: TRBV6-6
j_gene: TRBJ1-3
abundance: NA
CDR3aa: CASSFVSGNTIYF

v_gene: TRBV15
j_gene: TRBJ2-7
abundance: NA
CDR3aa: CATSSEGAYEQYF

v_gene: TRBV4-2
j_gene: TRBJ1-2
abundance: NA
CDR3aa: CASSQDLVRDYGYTF

v_gene: TRBV4-1
j_gene: TRBJ1-1
abundance: few
CDR3aa: CASSQYASGKNTEAFF

v_gene: TRBV7-2
j_gene: TRBJ2-5
abundance: many
CDR3aa: CASSPGGARQETQYF

v_gene: TRBV5-1
j_gene: TRBJ2-5
abundance: few
CDR3aa: CASSWSGGRGETQYF

v_gene: TRBV19
j_gene: TRBJ1-2
abundance: few
CDR3aa: CASSIPGANYGYTF

v_gene: TRBV9
j_gene: TRBJ2-3
abundance: few
CDR3aa: CASSVGPSGSTDTQYF

v_gene: TRBV19
j_gene: TRBJ2-1
abundance: NA
CDR3aa: CASSIDGTGRGAYNEQFF

v_gene: TRBV10-3
j_gene: TRBJ2-6
abundance: NA
CDR3aa: CAIRDRGPSGANVLTF

v_gene: TRBV19
j_gene: TRBJ2-3
abundance: NA
CDR3aa: CATAVPGQTTDTQYF

v_gene: TRBV5-1
j_gene: TRBJ2-5
abundance: NA
CDR3aa: CASSLTTGAAVTQYF

v_gene: TRBV7-3
j_gene: TRBJ2-7
abundance: NA
CDR3aa: CASSLDSASYEQYF

v_gene: TRBV19
j_gene: TRBJ1-1
abundance: NA
CDR3aa: CASRTRARNTEAFF

v_gene: TRBV6-1
j_gene: TRBJ1-2
abundance: few
CDR3aa: CASSERVRGARYGYTF

v_gene: TRBV3-1/TRBV3-2
j_gene: TRBJ2-7
abundance: NA
CDR3aa: CATSDRGTYEQYF

v_gene: TRBV12-3/TRBV12-4
j_gene: TRBJ1-2
abundance: NA
CDR3aa: CASSTGEGYTF

v_gene: TRBV4-2
j_gene: TRBJ2-3
abundance: few
CDR3aa: CASSQDLRTSHSGDTQYF

v_gene: TRBV5-1
j_gene: TRBJ1-2
abundance: NA
CDR3aa: CASSLDRGSYGYTF

v_gene: TRBV29-1
j_gene: TRBJ2-7
abundance: NA
CDR3aa: CSVSGTGGSYEQYF

v_gene: TRBV6-5
j_gene: TRBJ2-3
abundance: NA
CDR3aa: CASITSGGVSDTQYF

v_gene: TRBV21-1
j_gene: TRBJ2-2
abundance: NA
CDR3aa: CASSPKRDRGRTGELFF

v_gene: TRBV27
j_gene: TRBJ1-1
abundance: many
CDR3aa: CASSPNDRPNTEAFF

v_gene: TRBV7-2
j_gene: TRBJ1-5
abundance: few
CDR3aa: CASSSGGTGLGQPQHF

v_gene: TRBV5-6
j_gene: TRBJ1-3
abundance: NA
CDR3aa: CASSLGAFSGNTIYF

v_gene: TRBV5-1
j_gene: TRBJ2-2
abundance: NA
CDR3aa: CASSFAAQGGLPGELFF

v_gene: TRBV7-9
j_gene: TRBJ1-6
abundance: NA
CDR3aa: CASSREGNSPLHF

v_gene: TRBV7-9
j_gene: TRBJ1-1
abundance: NA
CDR3aa: CASSLFEGLSEAFF

v_gene: TRBV7-6
j_gene: TRBJ1-1
abundance: NA
CDR3aa: CASSLASGQGGGIAFF

v_gene: TRBV4-1
j_gene: TRBJ2-3
abundance: few
CDR3aa: CASSQEPTGPDTQYF

v_gene: TRBV11-2
j_gene: TRBJ2-4
abundance: NA
CDR3aa: CASSLVRANIQYF

v_gene: TRBV5-1
j_gene: TRBJ2-2
abundance: few
CDR3aa: CASSPGVPNTGELFF